The 20 T cell receptor beta chains below all came from one sample that was sequenced in a study of cytomegalovirus exposure and HLA in healthy donors. It was with 60 Vbeta and 13 Jbeta primers that the PCR ran. Sequencing was performed with immunoSEQ multiplex PCR; in TCRdb, only in-frame clones are kept and a portion is missing. The sample records 200,000 to 250,000 clones, 75% to 85% being singletons. Material for sequencing was PBMCs. The receptor source for this set is a woman aged 55-69 years in good health and CMV-seropositive.

The chain's CDR3 is CSVRLAGGSDTQYF. The DNA for the CDR3 is TGCAGCGTTCGACTAGCGGGAGGGTCAGATACGCAGTATTTT. V and J are TRBV29-1 and TRBJ2-3, with TRBD2 identical over 14 bases. The CDR3 is made up of 14 amino acids. Trimming removed 5 bases from V and 4 bases from J; junction bases left unmatched: 2. The germline CDR1 and CDR2 sequences are SQVTM and ANQGSEA.

This chain links TRBV2 with TRBJ1-6; 7 bases line up with TRBD1. The V gene end was trimmed by 5 bases and the J gene end by 7 bases; junction bases not matched to a gene: 2. Germline loops: CDR1 SNHLY, CDR2 FYNNEI. The CDR3 extends over 13 amino acids. The CDR3 sequence: CASSMGQNSPLHF. The CDR3 region has the DNA TGTGCCAGCAGTATGGGACAGAATTCACCCCTCCACTTT. Filled out from reference TRBV2 and TRBJ1-6, the complete variable domain reads EPEVTQTPSHQVTQMGQEVILRCVPISNHLYFYWYRQILGQKVEFLVSFYNNEISEKSEIFDDQFSVERPDGSNFTLKIRSTKLEDSAMYFCASSMGQNSPLHFGNGTRLTVT.

This clone was observed once. The chain links TRBV5-1 to TRBJ1-2, with D possibly being TRBD1 (5 bases). Germline CDR1 SGHRS, CDR2 YFSETQ. V was shortened by 0 bases and J by 2 bases, with 11 bases between the two germline ends. This CDR3 has 15 amino acids. Here the CDR3 DNA reads TGCGCCAGCAGCTTGGGGGGCAGGACGAACTATGGCTACACCTTC. This encodes CASSLGGRTNYGYTF. Full variable domain (outside the CDR3, taken from reference TRBV5-1 and TRBJ1-2): KAGVTQTPRYLIKTRGQQVTLSCSPISGHRSVSWYQQTPGQGLQFLFEYFSETQRNKGNFPGRFSGRQFSNSRSEMNVSTLELGDSALYLCASSLGGRTNYGYTFGSGTRLTVV.

The chain combines TRBV28 with TRBJ2-3; D is unresolved. This CDR3 region has 12 residues. Germline V CDR1 and CDR2: MDHEN, SYDVKM. The V end lost 1 base, the J end lost 4 bases, and 3 bases lay between the germline ends. The CDR3 loop is CASSLSSDTQYF. The CDR3 nucleotides read TGTGCCAGCAGTTTATCATCAGATACGCAGTATTTT.

The chain is built from TRBV5-4 and TRBJ2-5, with a weak D call TRBD1 (5 bases). Trimming left V 2 bases short and J 2 bases short, with 7 bases between. CDR1 SGHNT and CDR2 YYREEE come from the germline V gene (reference sequence). This CDR3 contains 13 residues. Here the CDR3 reads CASSFPGQETQYF. In nucleotides, the CDR3 is TGTGCCAGCAGCTTTCCAGGGCAAGAGACCCAGTACTTC.

V gene TRBV7-3 combines with J gene TRBJ2-1, with TRBD1 as a possible D gene (7 bases). The CDR3 runs to 19 residues. With 1 base removed from V and 6 bases from J, the gap between germline ends came to 25 bases. CDR1 and CDR2 (germline): SGHTA, FQGTGA. CDR3: CASSLKVSSLGQGGNEQFF. DNA for the CDR3: TGTGCCAGCAGCTTAAAGGTATCCTCTCTAGGCCAGGGGGGCAATGAGCAGTTCTTC.

This chain links TRBV5-4 with TRBJ2-7; the match to TRBD1 covers 9 bases. With V trimmed by 1 base and J by 3 bases, 2 bases remained unmatched. The CDR3 is 14 amino acids. The germline CDR1 and CDR2 sequences are SGHNT and YYREEE (reference sequence). The chain's CDR3 is CASSLRDRDYEQYF. In DNA, the CDR3 is TGTGCCAGCAGCTTGAGGGACAGGGACTACGAGCAGTACTTC.

This chain joins TRBV4-1 and TRBJ2-5; 7 bases match TRBD2. Germline loops: CDR1 MGHRA, CDR2 YSYEKL. The CDR3 runs to 15 residues. After removal of 1 base from V and 5 bases from J, the junction contained 7 bases not matched to a gene. In DNA form, the CDR3 reads TGCGCCAGCAGCCAAGCCGGGACTACCGGGGAGACCCAGTACTTC. As protein: CASSQAGTTGETQYF.

This sequence joins TRBV6-1 and TRBJ2-5; 12 nucleotides agree with TRBD2. The better agreement between TRBJ2-7 and the DNA end casts doubt on the J call. From germline, CDR1 is MNHNS and CDR2 SASEGT. The CDR3 length is 15 residues. The CDR3 is CASSARTSGAYEQYF. The CDR3 DNA is TGTGCCAGCAGTGCCCGGACTAGCGGGGCCTACGAGCAGTACTTC.

This chain's CDR3 is CASSPLREGTEAFF. DNA for the CDR3: TGCGCCAGCAGTCCCCTGAGGGAAGGCACTGAAGCTTTCTTT. The chain combines TRBV10-2 with TRBJ1-1, with D uncertain. This CDR3 has 14 amino acids. The germline V and J ends were trimmed by 5 bases and 4 bases, with 14 bases remaining between them. The germline V gene has CDR1 WSHSY and CDR2 SAAADI.

The chain is built from TRBV7-9 and TRBJ2-7, with TRBD2 matching over 13 bases. CDR3 size: 18 residues. V was pared by 5 bases and J by 5 bases, with 15 bases of the junction left unmatched. Per the germline V gene, CDR1 is SEHNR and CDR2 is FQNEAQ (reference sequence). CDR3 residues: CASSPRTSGSLKNHEQYF. The CDR3 DNA sequence: TGTGCCAGCAGCCCAAGGACTAGCGGGAGTTTGAAGAACCACGAGCAGTACTTC.

The chain employs TRBV6-5 and TRBJ2-7; TRBD1 aligns across 10 bases. Germline V gene data show CDR1 as MNHEY and CDR2 as SVGAGI. The CDR3 loop spans 14 amino acids. With 2 bases clipped from V and 3 bases from J, the junction kept 1 base outside the gene matches. The CDR3: CASSYRDRGYEQYF. DNA for the CDR3: TGTGCCAGCAGTTACCGGGACAGGGGCTACGAGCAGTACTTC.

The chain employs TRBV6-1 and TRBJ2-7; perhaps TRBD1 as D (6 bases). Trimming stripped 3 bases from V and 2 bases from J, with 11 bases between. From germline, CDR1 is MNHNS and CDR2 SASEGT. The CDR3 consists of 14 residues. CDR3 in amino acids: CASSEGAKTYEQYF. The CDR3 DNA follows: TGTGCCAGCAGTGAGGGGGCGAAGACCTACGAGCAGTACTTC.

The chain employs TRBV5-1 and TRBJ2-6, with 7 positions matching TRBD2. Trimming took 3 bases from V and 0 from J; bases not matched to a gene: 6. This CDR3 comprises 17 residues. CDR1 is SGHRS, CDR2 YFSETQ, per germline. CDR3 amino acids: CASSWQGGHSGANVLTF. The DNA of the CDR3 is TGCGCCAGCAGCTGGCAGGGAGGGCACTCTGGGGCCAACGTCCTGACTTTC.

J is TRBJ1-4 and V is TRBV2, with D possibly TRBD1 on 6 matching bases. The germline V gene has CDR1 SNHLY and CDR2 FYNNEI. The CDR3 is 14 residues long. V gave up 6 bases and J gave up 0 bases, with 8 bases separating them. The CDR3 spells CASRYRATNEKLFF. As DNA, the CDR3 is TGTGCCAGCAGGTACAGGGCAACTAATGAAAAACTGTTTTTT.

The rearrangement uses TRBV5-1 and TRBJ2-2; D is uncertain. Trimming took 1 base from V and 5 from J, leaving 9 bases between them. Germline V gene data show CDR1 as SGHRS and CDR2 as YFSETQ. The CDR3 covers 14 residues. CDR3 sequence: CASSLPGLTGELFF. The CDR3 nucleotides are TGCGCCAGCAGCTTGCCGGGTTTAACCGGGGAGCTGTTTTTT. The variable domain in full, completed from reference TRBV5-1 and TRBJ2-2, reads KAGVTQTPRYLIKTRGQQVTLSCSPISGHRSVSWYQQTPGQGLQFLFEYFSETQRNKGNFPGRFSGRQFSNSRSEMNVSTLELGDSALYLCASSLPGLTGELFFGEGSRLTVL.

This clone was counted between two and nine times. The rearrangement uses TRBV19 and TRBJ1-2, with TRBD1 as a possible D gene (6 bases). This CDR3 has 13 amino acids. From germline, CDR1 is LNHDA and CDR2 SQIVND (reference sequence). V dropped 6 bases and J dropped 2 bases, with 10 bases sitting between them. The CDR3 coding sequence is TGTGCCAGTAGGACAGGCCTGAACTATGGCTACACCTTC. The encoded protein is CASRTGLNYGYTF.

This clone came up once. The rearrangement links TRBV6-5 to TRBJ1-1; 10 bases fit TRBD1. The length of the CDR3 is 15 residues. Per the germline V gene, CDR1 is MNHEY and CDR2 is SVGAGI. With 8 bases clipped from V and 4 bases from J, the junction kept 10 bases outside the gene matches. The CDR3 here is CASRRDRGVSTEAFF. The CDR3 DNA reads as TGTGCCAGCCGCCGGGACAGGGGCGTCAGCACTGAAGCTTTCTTT.

This clone appeared once. Here the CDR3 reads CASRDWDREGRVYGYTF. The CDR3 DNA sequence: TGTGCCAGCAGGGACTGGGACAGGGAAGGGAGAGTGTATGGCTACACCTTC. The chain recombines TRBV27 with TRBJ1-2, with 9 bases matching TRBD1. CDR3 length: 17 residues. The V segment lost 6 bases and the J segment 5 bases; nucleotides outside the gene matches: 16. Germline CDR1 is MNHEY and CDR2 is SMNVEV (reference sequence).

The chain couples TRBV28 to TRBJ1-3; 10 nucleotides line up with TRBD1. Germline loops: CDR1 MDHEN, CDR2 SYDVKM. The CDR3 runs to 17 residues. Unmatched junction bases numbered 6, after V lost 2 bases and J lost 2 bases. In DNA, the CDR3 is TGTGCCAGCAGTTTAAAAGTAGGGACAGGGGCTGGAAACACCATATATTTT. It encodes CASSLKVGTGAGNTIYF.